This T cell receptor beta chain was captured by sequencing in a study of Graves' ophthalmopathy and Graves' hyperthyroidism. Study-wide findings and caveats: Blood was where most expanded thyroid clonotypes above 0.001 frequency also turned up.

TCR beta CDR3 amplification used RNA transcripts. First-round RT-PCR with HTBI primers preceded a second-round multiplex PCR. TCRdb recomputed calls from the multiplex PCR reads with MiXCR, one row per CDR3 protein. The data contain 600,000 to 700,000 distinct CDR3 sequences, under 50% of them singletons. As regards this clonotype: Its antigen is not identified.

CDR3 length equals 17 residues. Per germline, CDR1 MGHDK and CDR2 SYGVNS. The junction had 7 bases not matched to a gene; V was cut back by 3 bases and J by 0 bases. Ophthalmopathic donors had moderate-to-severe activity, CAS ≥3 and NOSPECS ≥4, with disease that had lasted under 3 months. Excluded: other autoimmune disease, uncontrolled infection, pregnancy or lactation. Symptoms, serum thyroxine and TRAb, thyroid ultrasound, and orbital computed tomography formed the diagnostic basis. The receptor was derived from an adult man with Graves' ophthalmopathy. Source material: peripheral blood. J is TRBJ1-2 and V is TRBV25-1, with TRBD1 matching over 10 bases. CDR3 residues: CASSETGTGVSNYGYTF. Here the CDR3 DNA reads TGTGCCAGCAGTGAGACCGGGACAGGGGTTTCTAACTATGGCTACACCTTC.